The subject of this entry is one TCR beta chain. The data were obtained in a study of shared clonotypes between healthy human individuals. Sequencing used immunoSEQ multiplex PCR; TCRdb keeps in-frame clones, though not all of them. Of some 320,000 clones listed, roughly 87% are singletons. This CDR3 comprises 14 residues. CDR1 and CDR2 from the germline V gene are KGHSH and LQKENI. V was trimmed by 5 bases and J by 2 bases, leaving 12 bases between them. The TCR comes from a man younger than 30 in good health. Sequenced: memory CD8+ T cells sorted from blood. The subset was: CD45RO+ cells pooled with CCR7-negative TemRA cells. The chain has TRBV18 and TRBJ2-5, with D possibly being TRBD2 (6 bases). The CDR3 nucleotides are TGTGCCAGCTCAGACCGGGACTTTCAAGAGACCCAGTACTTC. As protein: CASSDRDFQETQYF.